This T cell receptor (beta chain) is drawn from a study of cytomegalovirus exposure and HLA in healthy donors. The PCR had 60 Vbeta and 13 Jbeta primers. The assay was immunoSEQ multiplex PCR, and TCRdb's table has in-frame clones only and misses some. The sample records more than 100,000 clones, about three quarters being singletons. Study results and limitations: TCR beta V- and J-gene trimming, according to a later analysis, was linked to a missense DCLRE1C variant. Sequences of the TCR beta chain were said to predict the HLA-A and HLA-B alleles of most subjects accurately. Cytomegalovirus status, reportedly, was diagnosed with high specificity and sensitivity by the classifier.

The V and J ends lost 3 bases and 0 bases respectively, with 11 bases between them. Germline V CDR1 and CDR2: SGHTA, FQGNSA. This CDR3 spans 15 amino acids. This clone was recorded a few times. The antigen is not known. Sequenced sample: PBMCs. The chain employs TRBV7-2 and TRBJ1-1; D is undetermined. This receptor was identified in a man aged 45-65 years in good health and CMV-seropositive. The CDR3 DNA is TGTGCCAGCAGCTTGGGGAGGAACATGAACACTGAAGCTTTCTTT. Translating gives CASSLGRNMNTEAFF.